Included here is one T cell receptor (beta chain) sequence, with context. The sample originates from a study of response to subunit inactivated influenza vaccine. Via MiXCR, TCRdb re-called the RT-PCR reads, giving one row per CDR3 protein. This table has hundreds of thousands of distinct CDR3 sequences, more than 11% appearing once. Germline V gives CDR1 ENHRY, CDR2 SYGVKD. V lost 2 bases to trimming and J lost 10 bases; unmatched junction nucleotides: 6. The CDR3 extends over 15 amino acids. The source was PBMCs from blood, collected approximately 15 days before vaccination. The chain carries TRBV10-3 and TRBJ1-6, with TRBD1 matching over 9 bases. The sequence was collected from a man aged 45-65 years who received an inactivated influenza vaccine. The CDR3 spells CAISEGTGSGSPLHF. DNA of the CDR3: TGTGCCATCAGTGAGGGGACAGGGTCTGGATCACCCCTCCACTTT.